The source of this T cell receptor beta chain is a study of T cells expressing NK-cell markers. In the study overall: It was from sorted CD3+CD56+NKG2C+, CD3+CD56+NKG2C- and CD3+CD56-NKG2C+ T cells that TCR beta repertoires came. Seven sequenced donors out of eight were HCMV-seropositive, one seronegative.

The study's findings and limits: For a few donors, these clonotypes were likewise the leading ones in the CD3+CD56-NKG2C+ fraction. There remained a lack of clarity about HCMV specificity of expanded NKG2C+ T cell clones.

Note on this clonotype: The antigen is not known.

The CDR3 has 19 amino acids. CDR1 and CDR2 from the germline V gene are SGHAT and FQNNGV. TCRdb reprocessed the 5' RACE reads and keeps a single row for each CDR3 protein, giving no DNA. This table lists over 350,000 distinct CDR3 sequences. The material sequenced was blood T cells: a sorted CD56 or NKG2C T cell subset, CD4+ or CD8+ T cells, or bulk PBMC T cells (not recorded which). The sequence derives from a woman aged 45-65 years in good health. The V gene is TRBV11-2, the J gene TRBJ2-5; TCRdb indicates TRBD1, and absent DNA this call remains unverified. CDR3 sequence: CASSLDGALGLGTQETQYF.